One T cell receptor beta chain is described in this entry. What it binds is unknown. Libraries were prepared by immunoSEQ multiplex PCR; TCRdb keeps only in-frame clonotypes and omits some of them. The data show about 59,000 clones, with 85% to 95% seen just once and under 0.45% held by the top ten. Germline CDR1 and CDR2: MRHNA and SNTAGT. The CDR3 is 14 amino acids. The junction had 7 bases not matched to a gene; V was cut back by 4 bases and J by 9 bases. The data originate from a study of graft-versus-host responses after intestinal transplantation. In the study overall: Each patient got anti-thymocyte globulin induction, then tacrolimus and steroids for roughly 3 years.

Broader study findings: Peak levels of circulating GvH clones tracked with early post-transplant HvG declines. There were GvH clones found in recipient marrow, and some of them appeared first in ileum or blood. High graft-versus-host to host-versus-graft clonal ratios were seen in allografts of patients with graft-donor T cell macrochimerism.

This clonotype originated in a human donor who was the organ donor for an intestinal transplant. Sequencing used unstimulated CD4+ T cells sorted from spleen or lymph node cells, obtained before transplant. The V and J genes are TRBV6-4 and TRBJ1-5; 9 bases map to TRBD1. The chain's CDR3 is CASSVTGGGRPQHF. DNA of the CDR3: TGTGCCAGCAGTGTGACAGGGGGAGGACGGCCCCAGCATTTT.